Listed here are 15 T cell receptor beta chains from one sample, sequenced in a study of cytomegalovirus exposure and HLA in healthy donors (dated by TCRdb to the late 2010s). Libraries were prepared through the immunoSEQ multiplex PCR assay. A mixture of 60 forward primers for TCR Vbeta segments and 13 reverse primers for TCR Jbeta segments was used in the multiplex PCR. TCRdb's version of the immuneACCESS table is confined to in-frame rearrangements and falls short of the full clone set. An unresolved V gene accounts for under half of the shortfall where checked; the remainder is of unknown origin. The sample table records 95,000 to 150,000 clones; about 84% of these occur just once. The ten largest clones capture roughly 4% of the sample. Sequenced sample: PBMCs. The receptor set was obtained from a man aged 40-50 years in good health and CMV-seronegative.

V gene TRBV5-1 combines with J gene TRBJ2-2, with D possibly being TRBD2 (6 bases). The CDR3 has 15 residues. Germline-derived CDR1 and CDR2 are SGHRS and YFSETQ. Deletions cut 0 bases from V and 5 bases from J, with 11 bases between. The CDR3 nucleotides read TGCGCCAGCAGCTTGGCGGGGAGCGGGACCGGGGAGCTGTTTTTT. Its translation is CASSLAGSGTGELFF.

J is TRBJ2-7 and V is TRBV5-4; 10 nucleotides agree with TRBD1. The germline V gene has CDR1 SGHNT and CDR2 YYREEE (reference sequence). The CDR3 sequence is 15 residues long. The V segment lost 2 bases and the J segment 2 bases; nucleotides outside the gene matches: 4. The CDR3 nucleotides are TGTGCCAGCAGCTTAACCGGGACAGGGGCCTACGAGCAGTACTTC. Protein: CASSLTGTGAYEQYF. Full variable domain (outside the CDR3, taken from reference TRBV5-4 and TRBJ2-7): ETGVTQSPTHLIKTRGQQVTLRCSSQSGHNTVSWYQQALGQGPQFIFQYYREEENGRGNFPPRFSGLQFPNYSSELNVNALELDDSALYLCASSLTGTGAYEQYFGPGTRLTVT.

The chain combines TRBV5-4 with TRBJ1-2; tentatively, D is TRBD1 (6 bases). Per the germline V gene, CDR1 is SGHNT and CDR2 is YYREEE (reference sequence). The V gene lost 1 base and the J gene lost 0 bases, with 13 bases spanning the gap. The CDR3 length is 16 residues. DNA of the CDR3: TGTGCCAGCAGCTTGTTTCAGGACAGAACTAACTATGGCTACACCTTC. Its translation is CASSLFQDRTNYGYTF.

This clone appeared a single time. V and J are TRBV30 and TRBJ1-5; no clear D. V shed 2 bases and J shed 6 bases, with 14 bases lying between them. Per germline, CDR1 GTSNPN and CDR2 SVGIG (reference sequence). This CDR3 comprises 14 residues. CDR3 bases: TGTGCCTGGAGTCGGAACAGTCGTCTTCAGCCCCAGCATTTT. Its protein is CAWSRNSRLQPQHF. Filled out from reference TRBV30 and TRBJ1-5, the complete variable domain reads SQTIHQWPATLVQPVGSPLSLECTVEGTSNPNLYWYRQAAGRGLQLLFYSVGIGQISSEVPQNLSASRPQDRQFILSSKKLLLSDSGFYLCAWSRNSRLQPQHFGDGTRLSIL.

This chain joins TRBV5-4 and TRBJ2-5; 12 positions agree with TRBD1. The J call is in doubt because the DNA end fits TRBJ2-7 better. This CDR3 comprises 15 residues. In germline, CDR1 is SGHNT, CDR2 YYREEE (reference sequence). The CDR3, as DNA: TGTGCCACTAGGGAGGGACAGGGGGCGGCCTACGAGCAGTACTTC. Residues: CATREGQGAAYEQYF.

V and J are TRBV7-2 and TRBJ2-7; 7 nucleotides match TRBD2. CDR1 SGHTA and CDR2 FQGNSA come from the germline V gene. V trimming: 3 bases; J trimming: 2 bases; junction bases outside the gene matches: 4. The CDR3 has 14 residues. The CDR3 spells CASSFGGVTYEQYF. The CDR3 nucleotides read TGTGCCAGCAGCTTTGGGGGGGTGACCTACGAGCAGTACTTC.

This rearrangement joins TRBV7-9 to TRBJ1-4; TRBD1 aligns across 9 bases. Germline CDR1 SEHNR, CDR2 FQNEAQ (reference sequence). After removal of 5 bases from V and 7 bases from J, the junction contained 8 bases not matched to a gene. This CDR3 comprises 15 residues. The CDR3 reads CASSPTGGFSEKLFF. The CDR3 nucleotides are TGTGCCAGCAGCCCGACAGGGGGTTTTAGTGAAAAACTGTTTTTT.

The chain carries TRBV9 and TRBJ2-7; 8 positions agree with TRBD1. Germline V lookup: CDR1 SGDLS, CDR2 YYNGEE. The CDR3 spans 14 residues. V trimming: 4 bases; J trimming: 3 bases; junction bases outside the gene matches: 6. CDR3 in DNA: TGTGCCAGCAGCCAACAGGGGGGTGGCTACGAGCAGTACTTC. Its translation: CASSQQGGGYEQYF.

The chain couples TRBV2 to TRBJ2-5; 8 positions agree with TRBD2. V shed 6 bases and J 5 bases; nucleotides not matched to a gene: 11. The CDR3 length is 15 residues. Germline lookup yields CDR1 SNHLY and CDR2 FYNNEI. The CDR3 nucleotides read TGTGCCAGCAGGCTGTCCGGGGGGGCAGGGGAGACCCAGTACTTC. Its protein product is CASRLSGGAGETQYF.

The CDR3 loop is CASSLGSGGRMNTEAFF. For the CDR3, the DNA is TGCGCCAGCAGCTTGGGGTCCGGGGGACGGATGAACACTGAAGCTTTCTTT. The J gene is TRBJ1-1, the V gene TRBV5-1; the D gene is possibly TRBD1 (5 bases). Per the germline V gene, CDR1 is SGHRS and CDR2 is YFSETQ. This CDR3 is built from 17 residues. Trimming cost V 0 bases and J 0 bases, with 15 bases left between them.

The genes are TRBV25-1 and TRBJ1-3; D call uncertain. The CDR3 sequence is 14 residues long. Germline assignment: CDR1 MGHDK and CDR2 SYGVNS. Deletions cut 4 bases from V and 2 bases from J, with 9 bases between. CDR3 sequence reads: CASSVPETGNTIYF. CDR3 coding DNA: TGTGCCAGCAGTGTTCCCGAGACTGGAAACACCATATATTTT.

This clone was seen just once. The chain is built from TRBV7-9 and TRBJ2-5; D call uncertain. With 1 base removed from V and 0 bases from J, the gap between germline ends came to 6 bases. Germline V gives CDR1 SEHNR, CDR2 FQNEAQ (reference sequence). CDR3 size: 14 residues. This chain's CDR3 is CASSLVRDQETQYF. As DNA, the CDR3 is TGTGCCAGCAGCTTAGTACGGGACCAAGAGACCCAGTACTTC. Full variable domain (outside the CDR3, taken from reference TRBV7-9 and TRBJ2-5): DTGVSQNPRHKITKRGQNVTFRCDPISEHNRLYWYRQTLGQGPEFLTYFQNEAQLEKSRLLSDRFSAERPKGSFSTLEIQRTEQGDSAMYLCASSLVRDQETQYFGPGTRLLVL.

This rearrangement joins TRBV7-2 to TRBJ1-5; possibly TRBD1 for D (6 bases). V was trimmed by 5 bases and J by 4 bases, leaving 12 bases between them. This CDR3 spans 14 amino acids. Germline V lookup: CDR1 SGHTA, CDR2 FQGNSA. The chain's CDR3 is CASSLGGQNQPQHF. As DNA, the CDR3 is TGTGCCAGCAGCCTAGGGGGGCAAAATCAGCCCCAGCATTTT.

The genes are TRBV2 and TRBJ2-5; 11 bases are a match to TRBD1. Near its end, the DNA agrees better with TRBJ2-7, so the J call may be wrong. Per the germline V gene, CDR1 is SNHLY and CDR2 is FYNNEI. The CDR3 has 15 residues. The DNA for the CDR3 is TGTGCCAGCGTAGGAGGGACAGGGGGTCGGAACGAGCAGTACTTC. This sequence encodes CASVGGTGGRNEQYF.

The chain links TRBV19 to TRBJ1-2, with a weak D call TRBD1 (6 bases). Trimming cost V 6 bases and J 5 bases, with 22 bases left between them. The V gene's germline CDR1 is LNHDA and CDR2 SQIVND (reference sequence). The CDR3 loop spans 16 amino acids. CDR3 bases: TGTGCCAGTAGCCCATCCTACAGGGATTATCTATATGGCTACACCTTC. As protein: CASSPSYRDYLYGYTF.